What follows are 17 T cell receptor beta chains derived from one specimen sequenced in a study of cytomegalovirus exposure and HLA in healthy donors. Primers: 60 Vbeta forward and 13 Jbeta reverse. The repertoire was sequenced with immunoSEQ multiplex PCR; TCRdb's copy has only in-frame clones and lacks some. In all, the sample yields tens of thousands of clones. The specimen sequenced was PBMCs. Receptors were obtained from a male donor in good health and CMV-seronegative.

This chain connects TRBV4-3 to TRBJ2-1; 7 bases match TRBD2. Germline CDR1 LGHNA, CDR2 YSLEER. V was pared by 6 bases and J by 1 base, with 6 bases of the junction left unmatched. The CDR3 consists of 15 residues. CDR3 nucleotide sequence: TGCGCCAGCAGTGGGATAGCGGGTTCCTACAATGAGCAGTTCTTC. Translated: CASSGIAGSYNEQFF.

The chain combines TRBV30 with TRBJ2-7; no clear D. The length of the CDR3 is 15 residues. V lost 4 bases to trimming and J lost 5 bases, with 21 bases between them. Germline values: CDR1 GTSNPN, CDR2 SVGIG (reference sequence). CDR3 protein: CAWMVLWAGVHEQYF. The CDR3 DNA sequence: TGTGCCTGGATGGTCCTGTGGGCCGGTGTCCACGAGCAGTACTTC.

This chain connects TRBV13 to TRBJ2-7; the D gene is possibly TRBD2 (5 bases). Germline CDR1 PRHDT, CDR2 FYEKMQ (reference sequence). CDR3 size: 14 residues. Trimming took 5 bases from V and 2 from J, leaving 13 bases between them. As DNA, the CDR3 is TGTGCCAGCAGCCCCGCTGGGGAGACCTACGAGCAGTACTTC. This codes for CASSPAGETYEQYF. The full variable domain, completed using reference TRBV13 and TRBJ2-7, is AAGVIQSPRHLIKEKRETATLKCYPIPRHDTVYWYQQGPGQDPQFLISFYEKMQSDKGSIPDRFSAQQFSDYHSELNMSSLELGDSALYFCASSPAGETYEQYFGPGTRLTVT.

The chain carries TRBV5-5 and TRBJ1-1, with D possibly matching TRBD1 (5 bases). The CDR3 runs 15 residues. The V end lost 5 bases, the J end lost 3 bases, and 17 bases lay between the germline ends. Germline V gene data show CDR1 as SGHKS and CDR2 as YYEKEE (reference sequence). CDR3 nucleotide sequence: TGTGCCAGCAGGCCAACCGGGGGACTGGACACTGAAGCTTTCTTT. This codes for CASRPTGGLDTEAFF.

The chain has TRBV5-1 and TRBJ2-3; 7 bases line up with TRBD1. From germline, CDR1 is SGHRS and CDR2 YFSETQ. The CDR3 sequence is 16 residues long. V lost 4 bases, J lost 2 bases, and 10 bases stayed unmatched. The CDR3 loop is CASSPRPGQPTDTQYF. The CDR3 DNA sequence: TGCGCCAGCAGCCCCCGTCCGGGACAGCCCACAGATACGCAGTATTTT.

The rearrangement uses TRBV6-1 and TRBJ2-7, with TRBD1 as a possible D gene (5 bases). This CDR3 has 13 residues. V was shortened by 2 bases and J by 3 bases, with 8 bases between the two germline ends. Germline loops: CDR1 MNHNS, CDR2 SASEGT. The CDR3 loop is CASSEIRGYEQYF. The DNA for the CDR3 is TGTGCCAGCAGTGAAATTAGGGGCTACGAGCAGTACTTC.

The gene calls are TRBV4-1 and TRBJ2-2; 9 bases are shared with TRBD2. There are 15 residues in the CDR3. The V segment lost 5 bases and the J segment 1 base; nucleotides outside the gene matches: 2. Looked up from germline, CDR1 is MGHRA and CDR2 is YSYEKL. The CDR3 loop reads CASSSGGRNTGELFF. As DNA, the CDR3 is TGCGCCAGCAGCAGCGGGGGGCGGAACACCGGGGAGCTGTTTTTT.

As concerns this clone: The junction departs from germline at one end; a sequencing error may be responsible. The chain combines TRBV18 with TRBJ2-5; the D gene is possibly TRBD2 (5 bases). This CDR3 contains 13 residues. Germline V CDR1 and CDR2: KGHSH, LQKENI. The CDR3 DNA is TGTGCCAGTTCACCAGCGGTGCTGGAGACCCAGTACTTC. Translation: CASSPAVLETQYF.

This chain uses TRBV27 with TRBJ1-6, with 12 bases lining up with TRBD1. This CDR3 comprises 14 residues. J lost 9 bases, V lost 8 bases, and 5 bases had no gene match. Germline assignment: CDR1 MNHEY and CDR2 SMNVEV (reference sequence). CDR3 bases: TGTGCCAGCCGACCGGGACAGGGGGCTTCACCCCTCCACTTT. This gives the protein CASRPGQGASPLHF.

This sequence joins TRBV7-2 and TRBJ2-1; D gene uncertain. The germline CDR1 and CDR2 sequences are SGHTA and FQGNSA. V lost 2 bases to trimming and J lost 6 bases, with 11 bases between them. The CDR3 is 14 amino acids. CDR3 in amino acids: CASSLRTISNEQFF. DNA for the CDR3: TGTGCCAGCAGCTTACGAACCATTAGCAATGAGCAGTTCTTC.

DNA of the CDR3: TGTGCCAGTAGTATGGAACAGGGAGGGTTGGAGCAGTACTTC. Protein sequence: CASSMEQGGLEQYF. The J gene is TRBJ2-7, the V gene TRBV19, with D perhaps matching TRBD2 (7 bases). Germline V lookup: CDR1 LNHDA, CDR2 SQIVND (reference sequence). The V gene lost 3 bases and the J gene lost 7 bases, with 16 bases spanning the gap. This CDR3 region has 14 residues.

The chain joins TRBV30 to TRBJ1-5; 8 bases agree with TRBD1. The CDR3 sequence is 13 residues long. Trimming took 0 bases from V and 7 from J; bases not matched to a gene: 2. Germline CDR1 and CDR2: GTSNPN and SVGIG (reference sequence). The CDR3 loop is CAWSVQGGQPQHF. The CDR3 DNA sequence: TGTGCCTGGAGTGTACAGGGGGGACAGCCCCAGCATTTT. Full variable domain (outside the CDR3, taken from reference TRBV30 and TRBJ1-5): SQTIHQWPATLVQPVGSPLSLECTVEGTSNPNLYWYRQAAGRGLQLLFYSVGIGQISSEVPQNLSASRPQDRQFILSSKKLLLSDSGFYLCAWSVQGGQPQHFGDGTRLSIL.

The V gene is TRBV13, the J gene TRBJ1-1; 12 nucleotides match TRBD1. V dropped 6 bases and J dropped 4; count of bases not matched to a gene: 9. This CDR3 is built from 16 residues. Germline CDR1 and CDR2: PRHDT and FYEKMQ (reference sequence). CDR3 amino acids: CASRPGTGGGLTEAFF. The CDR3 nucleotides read TGTGCCAGCAGGCCTGGGACAGGGGGCGGCCTCACTGAAGCTTTCTTT. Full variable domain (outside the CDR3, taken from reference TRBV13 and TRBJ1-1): AAGVIQSPRHLIKEKRETATLKCYPIPRHDTVYWYQQGPGQDPQFLISFYEKMQSDKGSIPDRFSAQQFSDYHSELNMSSLELGDSALYFCASRPGTGGGLTEAFFGQGTRLTVV.

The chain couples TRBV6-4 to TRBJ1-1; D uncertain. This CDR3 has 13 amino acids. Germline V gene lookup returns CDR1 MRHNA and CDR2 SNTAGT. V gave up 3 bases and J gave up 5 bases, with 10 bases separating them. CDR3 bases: TGTGCCAGCAGTGAAAGGATGGAGACTGAAGCTTTCTTT. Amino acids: CASSERMETEAFF.

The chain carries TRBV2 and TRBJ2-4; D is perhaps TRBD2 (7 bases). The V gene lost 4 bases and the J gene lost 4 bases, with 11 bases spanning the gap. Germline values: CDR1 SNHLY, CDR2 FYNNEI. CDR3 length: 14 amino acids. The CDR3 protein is CASSARGAKNIQYF. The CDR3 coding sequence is TGTGCCAGCAGTGCCCGGGGGGCAAAAAACATTCAGTACTTC.

In nucleotides, the CDR3 is TGTGCCAGCAGTCGGGGACAGGGGGCAAAAGAGACCCAGTACTTC. This encodes CASSRGQGAKETQYF. The chain is built from TRBV14 and TRBJ2-5, with 12 positions matching TRBD1. Per germline, CDR1 SGHDN and CDR2 FVKESK. The junction had 5 bases not matched to a gene; V was cut back by 6 bases and J by 3 bases. CDR3 length: 15 residues.

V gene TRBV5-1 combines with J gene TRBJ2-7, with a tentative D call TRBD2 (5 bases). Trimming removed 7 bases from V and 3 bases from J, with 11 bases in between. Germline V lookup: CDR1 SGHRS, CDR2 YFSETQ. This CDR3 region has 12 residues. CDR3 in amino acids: CASGAAGYEQYF. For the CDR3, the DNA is TGCGCCAGCGGCGCGGCGGGCTACGAGCAGTACTTC.